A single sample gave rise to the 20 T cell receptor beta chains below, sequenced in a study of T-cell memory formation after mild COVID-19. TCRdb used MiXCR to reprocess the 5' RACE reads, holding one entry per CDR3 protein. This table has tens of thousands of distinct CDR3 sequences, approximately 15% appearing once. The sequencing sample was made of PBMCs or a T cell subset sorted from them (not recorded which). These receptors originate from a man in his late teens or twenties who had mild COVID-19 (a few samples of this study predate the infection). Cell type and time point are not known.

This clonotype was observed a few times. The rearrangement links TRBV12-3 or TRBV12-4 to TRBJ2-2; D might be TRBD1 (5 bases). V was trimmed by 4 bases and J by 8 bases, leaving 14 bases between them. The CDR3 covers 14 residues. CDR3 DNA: TGTGCCAGCAGTTGGGTAGGGGCGACGGGGGAGCTGTTTTTT. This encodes CASSWVGATGELFF.

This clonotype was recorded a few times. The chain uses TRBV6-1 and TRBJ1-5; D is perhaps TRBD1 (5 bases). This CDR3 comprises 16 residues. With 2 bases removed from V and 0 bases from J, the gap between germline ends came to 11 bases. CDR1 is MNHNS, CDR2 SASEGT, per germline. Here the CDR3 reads CASSERGVYSNQPQHF. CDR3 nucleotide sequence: TGTGCCAGCAGTGAAAGGGGAGTCTATAGCAATCAGCCCCAGCATTTT.

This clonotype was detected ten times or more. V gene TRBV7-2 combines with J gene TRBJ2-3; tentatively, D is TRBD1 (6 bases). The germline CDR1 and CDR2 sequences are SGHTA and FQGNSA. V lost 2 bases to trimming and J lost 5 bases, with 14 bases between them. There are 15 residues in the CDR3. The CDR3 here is CASSLSGRGRDTQYF. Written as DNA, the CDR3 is TGTGCCAGCAGCTTATCGGGAAGGGGGAGAGATACGCAGTATTTT.

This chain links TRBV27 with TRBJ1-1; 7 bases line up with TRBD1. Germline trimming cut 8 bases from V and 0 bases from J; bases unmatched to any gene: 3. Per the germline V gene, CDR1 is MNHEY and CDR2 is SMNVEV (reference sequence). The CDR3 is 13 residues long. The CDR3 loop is CASSGQLNTEAFF. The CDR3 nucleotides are TGTGCCAGCTCGGGACAGTTGAACACTGAAGCTTTCTTT.

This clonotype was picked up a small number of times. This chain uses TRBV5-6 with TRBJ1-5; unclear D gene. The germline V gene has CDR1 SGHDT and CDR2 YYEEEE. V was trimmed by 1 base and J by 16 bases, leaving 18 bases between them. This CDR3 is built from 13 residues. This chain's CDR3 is CASSLSEAGVYHF. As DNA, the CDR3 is TGTGCCAGCAGCTTGAGTGAGGCTGGGGTTTATCATTTT.

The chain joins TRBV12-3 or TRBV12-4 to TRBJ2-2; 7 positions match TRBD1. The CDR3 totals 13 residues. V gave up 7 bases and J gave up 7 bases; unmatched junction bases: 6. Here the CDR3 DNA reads TGTGCCAGCATGTCCGCAGGGGGCGGGGAGCTGTTTTTT. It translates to CASMSAGGGELFF.

CDR3 in DNA: TGCGCCAGCAGCCAAGAAGGGACACCCTCCTACGAGCAGTACTTC. Translating it yields CASSQEGTPSYEQYF. The V call is TRBV4-1, the J call TRBJ2-7; D is perhaps TRBD1 (6 bases). CDR1 is MGHRA, CDR2 YSYEKL, per germline. This CDR3 has 15 amino acids. The V end lost 0 bases, the J end lost 0 bases, and 9 bases lay between the germline ends.

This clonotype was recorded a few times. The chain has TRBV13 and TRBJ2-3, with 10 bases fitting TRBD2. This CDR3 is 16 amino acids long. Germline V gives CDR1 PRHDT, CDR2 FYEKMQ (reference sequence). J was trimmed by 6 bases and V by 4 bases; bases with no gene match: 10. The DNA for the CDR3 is TGTGCCAGCAGCTCACTAGCGGGGACAGATGGGGATACGCAGTATTTT. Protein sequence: CASSSLAGTDGDTQYF.

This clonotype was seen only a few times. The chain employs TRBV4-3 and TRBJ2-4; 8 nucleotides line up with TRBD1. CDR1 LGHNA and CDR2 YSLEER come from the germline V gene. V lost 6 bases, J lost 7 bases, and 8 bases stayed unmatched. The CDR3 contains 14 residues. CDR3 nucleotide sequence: TGCGCCAGCAGTCCAGGGGCAGGGGGCAACATTCAGTACTTC. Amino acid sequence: CASSPGAGGNIQYF.

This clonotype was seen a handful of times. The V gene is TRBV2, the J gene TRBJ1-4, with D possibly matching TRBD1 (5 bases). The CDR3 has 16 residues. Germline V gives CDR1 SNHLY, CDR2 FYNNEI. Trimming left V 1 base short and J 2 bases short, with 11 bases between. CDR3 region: CASSEGRVATNEKLFF. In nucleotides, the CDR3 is TGTGCCAGCAGTGAAGGCAGGGTAGCGACTAATGAAAAACTGTTTTTT.

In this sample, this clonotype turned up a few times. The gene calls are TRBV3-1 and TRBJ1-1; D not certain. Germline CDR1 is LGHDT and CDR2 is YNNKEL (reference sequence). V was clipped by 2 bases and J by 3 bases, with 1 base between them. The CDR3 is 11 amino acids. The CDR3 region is CASSQHTEAFF. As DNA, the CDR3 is TGTGCCAGCAGCCAACACACTGAAGCTTTCTTT.

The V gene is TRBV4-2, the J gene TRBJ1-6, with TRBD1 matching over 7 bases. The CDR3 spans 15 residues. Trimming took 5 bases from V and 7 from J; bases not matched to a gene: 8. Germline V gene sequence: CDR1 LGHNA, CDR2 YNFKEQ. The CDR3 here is CASSDPGQWNSPLHF. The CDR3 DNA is TGTGCCAGCAGCGACCCGGGACAGTGGAATTCACCCCTCCACTTT.

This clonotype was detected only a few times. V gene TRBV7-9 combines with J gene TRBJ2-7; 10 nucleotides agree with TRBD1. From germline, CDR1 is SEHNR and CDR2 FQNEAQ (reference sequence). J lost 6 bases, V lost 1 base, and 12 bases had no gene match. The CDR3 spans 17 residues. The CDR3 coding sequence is TGTGCCAGCAGCTTAGGAAGGGGGACAGGGGAGTATCGCGAGCAGTACTTC. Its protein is CASSLGRGTGEYREQYF.

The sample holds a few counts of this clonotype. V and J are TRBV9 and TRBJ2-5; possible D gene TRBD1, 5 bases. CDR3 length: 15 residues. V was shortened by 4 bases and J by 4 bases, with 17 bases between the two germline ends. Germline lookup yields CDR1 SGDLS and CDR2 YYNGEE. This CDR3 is CASSPEVGAAETQYF. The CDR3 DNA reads TGTGCCAGCAGCCCCGAAGTAGGGGCCGCAGAGACCCAGTACTTC.

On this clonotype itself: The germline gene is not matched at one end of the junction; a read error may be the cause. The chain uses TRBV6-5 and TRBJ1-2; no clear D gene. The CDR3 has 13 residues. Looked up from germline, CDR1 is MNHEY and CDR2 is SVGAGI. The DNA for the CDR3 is TGTGCCAGCAGTTACTCATCAGTCGGCCCGCGCGACTTC. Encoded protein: CASSYSSVGPRDF.

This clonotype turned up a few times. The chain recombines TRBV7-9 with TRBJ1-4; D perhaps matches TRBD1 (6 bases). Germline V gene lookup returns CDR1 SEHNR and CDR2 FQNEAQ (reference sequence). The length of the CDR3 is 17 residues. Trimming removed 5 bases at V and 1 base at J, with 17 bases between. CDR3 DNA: TGTGCCAGCAGCGTGCACAGGGCCGCCGTAACTAATGAAAAACTGTTTTTT. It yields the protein CASSVHRAAVTNEKLFF.

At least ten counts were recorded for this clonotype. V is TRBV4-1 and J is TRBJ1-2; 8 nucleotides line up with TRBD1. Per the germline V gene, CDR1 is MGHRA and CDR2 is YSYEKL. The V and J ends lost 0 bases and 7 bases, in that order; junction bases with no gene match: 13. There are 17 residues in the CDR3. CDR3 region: CASSQEVAGGLGGGYTF. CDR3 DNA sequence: TGCGCCAGCAGCCAAGAAGTGGCAGGGGGCCTTGGAGGTGGCTACACCTTC.

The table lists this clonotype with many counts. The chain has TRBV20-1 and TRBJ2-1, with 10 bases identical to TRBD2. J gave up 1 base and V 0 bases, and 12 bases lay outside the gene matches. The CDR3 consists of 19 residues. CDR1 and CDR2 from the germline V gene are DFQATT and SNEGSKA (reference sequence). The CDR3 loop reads CSARDLNPSGGSSYNEQFF. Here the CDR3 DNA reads TGCAGTGCTAGAGATCTAAACCCTAGCGGGGGTTCGTCCTACAATGAGCAGTTCTTC.

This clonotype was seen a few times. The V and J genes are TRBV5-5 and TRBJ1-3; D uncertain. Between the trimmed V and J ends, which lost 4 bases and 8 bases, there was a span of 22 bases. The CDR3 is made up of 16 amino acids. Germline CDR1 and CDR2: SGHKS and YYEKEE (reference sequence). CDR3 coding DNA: TGTGCCAGCAGCCACCAACTCAGACCCGAATGGGACACCATATATTTT. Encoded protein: CASSHQLRPEWDTIYF.

The CDR3 is CASSQDYGTASEAFF. CDR3 bases: TGCGCCAGCAGCCAAGATTACGGGACAGCCTCCGAAGCTTTCTTT. The chain links TRBV4-3 to TRBJ1-1; 7 bases agree with TRBD1. The V gene's germline CDR1 is LGHNA and CDR2 YSLEER. The CDR3 spans 15 residues. The V gene end was trimmed by 0 bases and the J gene end by 8 bases; junction bases not matched to a gene: 9.